The 16 T cell receptor beta chains below come from one sample, sequenced in a study of shared clonotypes between healthy human individuals. This table comes from immunoSEQ multiplex PCR, and its TCRdb copy is limited to in-frame clones, with some not included. The data contain some 1,900,000 clones, around 96% of them singletons. Naive CD8 isolation took CD45RO-negative cells positively selected for CCR7 and excluded terminally differentiated effector memory CD45RA+ cells. The sequenced material came from naive CD8+ T cells sorted from blood. These TCRs come from a man between 18 and 29 years old in good health.

The V call is TRBV7-9, the J call TRBJ2-7; 9 nucleotides line up with TRBD1. The CDR3 is made up of 15 amino acids. CDR1 and CDR2 from the germline V gene are SEHNR and FQNEAQ (reference sequence). With 2 bases clipped from V and 0 bases from J, the junction kept 2 bases outside the gene matches. The DNA of the CDR3 is TGTGCCAGCAGCTTACTGGGACAGGGCTCCTACGAGCAGTACTTC. It is translated as CASSLLGQGSYEQYF.

The chain joins TRBV28 to TRBJ2-5; D gene ambiguous. Germline CDR1 reads MDHEN; CDR2 reads SYDVKM. V lost 5 bases and J lost 2, with 12 bases in between. The CDR3 consists of 14 residues. CDR3 sequence reads: CASSPGYLQETQYF. Written as DNA, the CDR3 is TGTGCCAGCAGTCCTGGGTACTTACAAGAGACCCAGTACTTC. The full variable domain, rest sourced from reference TRBV28 and TRBJ2-5, is DVKVTQSSRYLVKRTGEKVFLECVQDMDHENMFWYRQDPGLGLRLIYFSYDVKMKEKGDIPEGYSVSREKKERFSLILESASTNQTSMYLCASSPGYLQETQYFGPGTRLLVL.

The genes are TRBV28 and TRBJ1-5; D unresolved. From germline, CDR1 is MDHEN and CDR2 SYDVKM. V was cut by 6 bases and J by 0 bases, with 9 bases left in between. The CDR3 covers 14 residues. The CDR3 here is CASRPPNSNQPQHF. The CDR3 region has the DNA TGTGCCAGCAGGCCTCCGAATAGCAATCAGCCCCAGCATTTT.

Only one count was recorded for this clone. The V call is TRBV2, the J call TRBJ2-3; D is ambiguous. The CDR3 has 15 amino acids. Trimming removed 4 bases from V and 2 bases from J, with 13 bases in between. Germline V gene data show CDR1 as SNHLY and CDR2 as FYNNEI. CDR3 bases: TGTGCCAGCAGTGCGGGTGAAGGGTACACAGATACGCAGTATTTT. Protein sequence: CASSAGEGYTDTQYF.

The CDR3 nucleotides are TGTGCCAGCAGCTTGGAATATTATGGCTACACCTTC. It translates to CASSLEYYGYTF. The chain recombines TRBV5-5 with TRBJ1-2; D is unresolved. The CDR3 is 12 residues long. CDR1 is SGHKS, CDR2 YYEKEE, per germline (reference sequence). The ends were cut back, 0 bases at V and 5 bases at J, with 5 bases in the middle.

The gene calls are TRBV30 and TRBJ2-7, with 9 bases that match TRBD1. CDR3 size: 14 residues. Trimming at V came to 1 base and at J to 5 bases, leaving 6 bases not matched to a gene. Germline CDR1 GTSNPN, CDR2 SVGIG (reference sequence). The CDR3 here is CAWSDRDRVHEQYF. The CDR3 bases are TGTGCCTGGAGTGACCGGGACAGGGTCCACGAGCAGTACTTC.

This clone was detected only once. Here the CDR3 reads CAWSRSGELFF. The CDR3 DNA reads as TGTGCCTGGAGTCGGTCCGGGGAGCTGTTTTTT. This chain joins TRBV30 and TRBJ2-2; D is ambiguous. CDR3 length: 11 amino acids. Per the germline V gene, CDR1 is GTSNPN and CDR2 is SVGIG (reference sequence). The V gene lost 2 bases and the J gene lost 6 bases, with 4 bases spanning the gap.

This clone was seen a single time. Distinct nucleotide sequences in the sample also encode this CDR3. The genes are TRBV5-1 and TRBJ2-7, with unresolved D. The V end was cut by 0 bases, the J end by 0 bases, with 7 bases between. The germline CDR1 and CDR2 sequences are SGHRS and YFSETQ. The CDR3 spans 14 residues. As DNA, the CDR3 is TGCGCCAGCAGCTTGGAGGGCCCCTCCTACGAGCAGTACTTC. Protein sequence: CASSLEGPSYEQYF.

The CDR3 coding sequence is TGTGCCAGCAGTTACCTAAGCGGGACTCAAGAGACCCAGTACTTC. Protein product: CASSYLSGTQETQYF. V and J are TRBV6-5 and TRBJ2-5; 7 bases are a match to TRBD2. V lost 2 bases, J lost 2 bases, and 5 bases stayed unmatched. In germline, CDR1 is MNHEY, CDR2 SVGAGI. CDR3 length: 15 amino acids.

V is TRBV28 and J is TRBJ2-5, with 11 bases fitting TRBD1. This CDR3 has 14 amino acids. Per the germline V gene, CDR1 is MDHEN and CDR2 is SYDVKM. Unmatched junction bases numbered 2, after V lost 5 bases and J lost 3 bases. This chain's CDR3 is CASSRTGGEETQYF. CDR3 DNA sequence: TGTGCCAGCAGTCGGACAGGGGGCGAAGAGACCCAGTACTTC.

This rearrangement joins TRBV27 to TRBJ2-6; no firm D call. Germline V gene lookup returns CDR1 MNHEY and CDR2 SMNVEV (reference sequence). The ends were cut back, 4 bases at V and 12 bases at J, with 19 bases in the middle. CDR3 size: 15 residues. CDR3 amino acids: CASSSPSQSGGVLTF. The CDR3 DNA reads as TGTGCCAGCAGTTCCCCCTCCCAATCTGGCGGCGTCCTGACTTTC.

The chain has TRBV27 and TRBJ2-1; TRBD1 might be the D (6 bases). The CDR3 contains 15 residues. Trimming shortened V by 2 bases and J by 4 bases, and 12 bases separated the two germline ends. The germline V gene has CDR1 MNHEY and CDR2 SMNVEV (reference sequence). CDR3 in DNA: TGTGCCAGCAGTTTAAGGGGGAGCTGGTACAATGAGCAGTTCTTC. It specifies CASSLRGSWYNEQFF.

The chain has TRBV25-1 and TRBJ1-3; D is unclear. This CDR3 region has 14 residues. The ends were cut back, 1 base at V and 6 bases at J, with 10 bases in the middle. Germline values: CDR1 MGHDK, CDR2 SYGVNS. The chain's CDR3 is CASSEWQRENTIYF. CDR3 DNA sequence: TGTGCCAGCAGTGAATGGCAACGGGAAAACACCATATATTTT.

Comments on this clone: Other DNA sequences in this sample translate to the same CDR3. The V gene is TRBV7-9, the J gene TRBJ2-7, with 7 bases that match TRBD1. V lost 5 bases and J lost 1; bases outside the gene matches: 5. This CDR3 is built from 14 residues. Germline V gives CDR1 SEHNR, CDR2 FQNEAQ (reference sequence). CDR3 sequence: CASSDGTVSYEQYF. CDR3 nucleotide sequence: TGTGCCAGCAGCGACGGGACAGTATCCTACGAGCAGTACTTC.

In the case of this clone: Other DNA sequences in the sample encode the same CDR3. The chain employs TRBV19 and TRBJ2-7; perhaps TRBD1 as D (6 bases). V was pared by 6 bases and J by 0 bases, with 15 bases between. The CDR3 length is 15 residues. CDR1 and CDR2 from the germline V gene are LNHDA and SQIVND (reference sequence). CDR3 DNA sequence: TGTGCCAGTAGCTTGGGGGCAGGGAGCTCCTACGAGCAGTACTTC. Its protein product is CASSLGAGSSYEQYF.

This chain uses TRBV11-2 with TRBJ2-1; 8 nucleotides agree with TRBD2. CDR1 and CDR2 from the germline V gene are SGHAT and FQNNGV. V trimming: 1 base; J trimming: 2 bases; junction bases outside the gene matches: 7. The CDR3 length is 17 residues. CDR3 residues: CASSLVGAGGPYNEQFF. In DNA form, the CDR3 reads TGTGCCAGCAGCTTAGTTGGGGCGGGGGGCCCCTACAATGAGCAGTTCTTC. The variable domain in full, completed from reference TRBV11-2 and TRBJ2-1, reads EAGVAQSPRYKIIEKRQSVAFWCNPISGHATLYWYQQILGQGPKLLIQFQNNGVVDDSQLPKDRFSAERLKGVDSTLKIQPAKLEDSAVYLCASSLVGAGGPYNEQFFGPGTRLTVL.